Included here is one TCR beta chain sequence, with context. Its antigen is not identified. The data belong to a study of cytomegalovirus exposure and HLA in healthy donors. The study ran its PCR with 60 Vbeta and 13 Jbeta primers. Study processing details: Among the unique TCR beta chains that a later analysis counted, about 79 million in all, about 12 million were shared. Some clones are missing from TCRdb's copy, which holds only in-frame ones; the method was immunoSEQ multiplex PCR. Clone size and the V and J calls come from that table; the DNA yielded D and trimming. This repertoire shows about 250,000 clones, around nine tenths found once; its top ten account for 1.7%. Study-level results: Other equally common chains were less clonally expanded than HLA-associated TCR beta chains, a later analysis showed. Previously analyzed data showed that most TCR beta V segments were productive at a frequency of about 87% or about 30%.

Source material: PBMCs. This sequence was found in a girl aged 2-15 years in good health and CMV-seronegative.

CDR3 coding DNA: TGTGCCATCACGACAGGCCCCTCTGAAGCTTTCTTT. This translates into CAITTGPSEAFF. The chain couples TRBV10-3 to TRBJ1-1, with a tentative D call TRBD1 (6 bases). Germline lookup yields CDR1 ENHRY and CDR2 SYGVKD. V lost 7 bases and J lost 6, with 12 bases in between. The CDR3 is 12 amino acids.